This TCR beta chain was documented in a study of regulatory T cells in long-lasting Graves disease. Study findings and constraints: Persistent cases favored TRBV28, TRBJ1-2 and TRBJ2-5.

Specified time point: newly diagnosed GD, antithyroid drugs for less than 3 months. PBMCs provided the RNA from which the TCR library was made. In regard to this clonotype: Its antigen is undetermined.

J lost 8 bases, V lost 5 bases, and 11 bases had no gene match. The V gene's germline CDR1 is DFQATT and CDR2 SNEGSKA (reference sequence). This CDR3 has 14 amino acids. Through Arm-PCR of CDR3 regions and iRepertoire HTBI primers, TCR beta libraries were built. TCRdb fed the multiplex PCR reads into MiXCR, producing one record per CDR3 protein. The sample has some 500,000 distinct CDR3 sequences; about 16% are singletons. These same records also appear under a second study, on T cells in Graves' hyperthyroidism and ophthalmopathy. That report notes: Patients aged 18 to 65 had newly diagnosed hyperthyroidism lasting under 2 months. When the TCR CDR3 underwent first-round RT-PCR, the HTBI primer set was used.

The TCR originated in a woman aged 35-65 years with Graves disease. The material sequenced was peripheral blood mononuclear cells (PBMCs), taken at new diagnosis, from a patient treated with antithyroid drugs. This chain joins TRBV20-1 and TRBJ1-2; 10 nucleotides match TRBD1. DNA of the CDR3: TGCAGTGCTCCACATTCCGGGACAGGGGTCGGCTACACCTTC. This gives the protein CSAPHSGTGVGYTF.